This entry lists 26 T cell receptor beta chains sequenced from one sample in a study of blood T cell repertoires in COVID-19. The protocol was immunoSEQ multiplex PCR, while the TCRdb copy is restricted to in-frame clones and leaves out a portion. Here the sample spans around 700,000 clones, 75% to 90% being singletons. Sequencing was carried out using peripheral blood. The origin of the receptors is a woman aged 18-35 years with acute or convalescent COVID-19.

The chain recombines TRBV2 with TRBJ1-2, with 9 bases fitting TRBD1. The germline V gene has CDR1 SNHLY and CDR2 FYNNEI. The CDR3 spans 15 residues. The V segment lost 6 bases and the J segment 8 bases; nucleotides outside the gene matches: 13. CDR3 in amino acids: CASREGQGSWRGYTF. The CDR3 DNA reads as TGTGCCAGCAGGGAGGGACAGGGAAGTTGGCGCGGCTACACCTTC.

The V and J genes are TRBV5-1 and TRBJ2-1; D is perhaps TRBD2 (6 bases). The V gene's germline CDR1 is SGHRS and CDR2 YFSETQ. The germline V and J ends were trimmed by 5 bases and 10 bases, with 16 bases remaining between them. The CDR3 runs to 13 residues. The CDR3 DNA sequence: TGCGCCAGCAGGGTCAGGGAGGAACGGGAGCAGTTCTTC. It is translated as CASRVREEREQFF.

V usage is TRBV29-1 and J usage is TRBJ1-1; 8 bases line up with TRBD1. The germline CDR1 and CDR2 sequences are SQVTM and ANQGSEA. The CDR3 contains 13 residues. J was trimmed by 6 bases and V by 8 bases; bases with no gene match: 11. The CDR3 region is CSTRQGRVPEAFF. The CDR3 DNA reads TGCAGCACTCGACAGGGGAGGGTGCCTGAAGCTTTCTTT.

As concerns this clone: The identical CDR3 is also encoded by other nucleotide sequences in the sample. The rearrangement links TRBV12-3 or TRBV12-4 to TRBJ1-3; no clear D gene. This CDR3 contains 13 residues. Deletions cut 6 bases from V and 1 base from J, with 7 bases between. The CDR3 sequence is CASSLPSGNTIYF. DNA for the CDR3: TGTGCCAGCAGCCTCCCGTCTGGAAACACCATATATTTT.

V and J are TRBV11-2 and TRBJ1-1, with TRBD1 as a possible D gene (6 bases). V was trimmed by 5 bases and J by 1 base, leaving 14 bases between them. The CDR3 covers 15 residues. CDR1 is SGHAT, CDR2 FQNNGV, per germline. CDR3 amino acids: CASSTSGTQNTEAFF. In DNA, the CDR3 is TGTGCCAGCAGCACCTCCGGGACACAGAACACTGAAGCTTTCTTT.

In DNA form, the CDR3 reads TGTGCCAGCAGCTATGACAGGGGGCGGACCGGGGAGCTGTTTTTT. This sequence encodes CASSYDRGRTGELFF. The chain joins TRBV11-2 to TRBJ2-2, with 10 bases fitting TRBD1. CDR3 length equals 15 residues. The junction had 4 bases not matched to a gene; V was cut back by 4 bases and J by 5 bases. CDR1 SGHAT and CDR2 FQNNGV come from the germline V gene. Drawing the rest from reference TRBV11-2 and TRBJ2-2, the complete variable domain is EAGVAQSPRYKIIEKRQSVAFWCNPISGHATLYWYQQILGQGPKLLIQFQNNGVVDDSQLPKDRFSAERLKGVDSTLKIQPAKLEDSAVYLCASSYDRGRTGELFFGEGSRLTVL.

V is TRBV5-8 and J is TRBJ2-3; D is possibly TRBD1 (6 bases). Germline V gives CDR1 SGHTS, CDR2 YDEGEE. V was pared by 4 bases and J by 1 base, with 13 bases between. CDR3 length: 15 residues. The CDR3 spells CASSLRGRGTDTQYF. The CDR3 nucleotides are TGTGCCAGCAGCCTCAGGGGTCGGGGCACAGATACGCAGTATTTT.

This clone was detected a few times. The chain recombines TRBV30 with TRBJ1-1, with 7 positions matching TRBD1. The junction had 4 bases not matched to a gene; V was cut back by 5 bases and J by 1 base. This CDR3 is 13 amino acids long. Germline V lookup: CDR1 GTSNPN, CDR2 SVGIG (reference sequence). The CDR3 sequence: CAWDRASNTEAFF. The CDR3, as DNA: TGTGCCTGGGACAGGGCGTCGAACACTGAAGCTTTCTTT.

In DNA form, the CDR3 reads TGTGCCAGCAGCCTGGGGGGCGGGGGCACGAACACCATATATTTT. Protein: CASSLGGGGTNTIYF. J is TRBJ1-3 and V is TRBV5-4; D may be TRBD1 (6 bases). CDR1 SGHNT and CDR2 YYREEE come from the germline V gene (reference sequence). V lost 4 bases, J lost 7 bases, and 18 bases lay in between. The CDR3 extends over 15 amino acids.

The chain carries TRBV19 and TRBJ2-2; 10 bases are a match to TRBD1. In germline, CDR1 is LNHDA, CDR2 SQIVND (reference sequence). The CDR3 spans 18 residues. The V gene end was trimmed by 6 bases and the J gene end by 5 bases; junction bases not matched to a gene: 15. CDR3 sequence (DNA): TGTGCCAGTAGGCACCGGGACAGGGGCGGGAAAAAAACCGGGGAGCTGTTTTTT. Translated, it gives CASRHRDRGGKKTGELFF.

The rearrangement links TRBV7-9 to TRBJ1-2; 10 nucleotides agree with TRBD1. Germline lookup yields CDR1 SEHNR and CDR2 FQNEAQ (reference sequence). Trimming took 5 bases from V and 10 from J; bases not matched to a gene: 13. This CDR3 has 15 residues. The CDR3 spells CASSAGTGEKDYYTF. In DNA, the CDR3 is TGTGCCAGCAGCGCGGGGACAGGGGAAAAGGATTACTACACCTTC. Filled out from reference TRBV7-9 and TRBJ1-2, the complete variable domain reads DTGVSQNPRHKITKRGQNVTFRCDPISEHNRLYWYRQTLGQGPEFLTYFQNEAQLEKSRLLSDRFSAERPKGSFSTLEIQRTEQGDSAMYLCASSAGTGEKDYYTFGSGTRLTVV.

This chain links TRBV4-3 with TRBJ1-1; 7 nucleotides agree with TRBD1. CDR3 length: 15 amino acids. CDR1 and CDR2 from the germline V gene are LGHNA and YSLEER. V shed 4 bases, J shed 1 base, and the junction held 6 bases outside the gene matches. CDR3 DNA sequence: TGCGCCAGCAGCCGAGCGGACAGGAGGAACACTGAAGCTTTCTTT. Encoded protein: CASSRADRRNTEAFF.

V gene TRBV5-1 combines with J gene TRBJ2-4; 11 bases are a match to TRBD1. This CDR3 contains 14 residues. J gave up 8 bases and V 0 bases, and 1 base lay outside the gene matches. Germline CDR1 and CDR2: SGHRS and YFSETQ. The CDR3 loop is CASSLGTGGYIQYF. CDR3 DNA sequence: TGCGCCAGCAGCTTGGGGACAGGGGGCTACATTCAGTACTTC.

This chain joins TRBV25-1 and TRBJ2-3, with D possibly being TRBD1 (5 bases). This CDR3 is 16 amino acids long. In germline, CDR1 is MGHDK, CDR2 SYGVNS. Trimming removed 3 bases at V and 1 base at J, with 14 bases between. The CDR3 nucleotides read TGTGCCAGCAGTGATTATAAAGACAGACGCACAGATACGCAGTATTTT. As protein: CASSDYKDRRTDTQYF.

The rearrangement links TRBV29-1 to TRBJ2-5, with 9 positions matching TRBD1. Germline loops: CDR1 SQVTM, CDR2 ANQGSEA. The CDR3 length is 12 residues. J lost 7 bases, V lost 4 bases, and 4 bases had no gene match. In DNA form, the CDR3 reads TGCAGCGTTGGTTTGGGACAGGGGACCCAGTACTTC. Translating it yields CSVGLGQGTQYF.

V is TRBV9 and J is TRBJ2-7, with TRBD2 identical over 9 bases. Germline CDR1 and CDR2: SGDLS and YYNGEE. V gave up 0 bases and J gave up 0 bases; unmatched junction bases: 4. This CDR3 is 16 amino acids long. In nucleotides, the CDR3 is TGTGCCAGCAGCGTAGGTAGCGGGGGTTCCTCCTACGAGCAGTACTTC. This encodes CASSVGSGGSSYEQYF.

The rearrangement uses TRBV10-2 and TRBJ1-1; 8 nucleotides line up with TRBD1. This CDR3 spans 14 amino acids. Germline CDR1 WSHSY, CDR2 SAAADI. V dropped 2 bases and J dropped 5; count of bases not matched to a gene: 4. CDR3 sequence reads: CASSEQGARTEAFF. In nucleotides, the CDR3 is TGCGCCAGCAGTGAGCAGGGGGCGCGAACTGAAGCTTTCTTT.

The CDR3 here is CASSFVTGQPDGYTF. The CDR3, as DNA: TGTGCCAGCAGCTTCGTCACAGGACAGCCTGATGGCTACACCTTC. The chain joins TRBV5-4 to TRBJ1-2, with D tentatively TRBD1 (6 bases). With 2 bases removed from V and 6 bases from J, the gap between germline ends came to 17 bases. Germline V gene data show CDR1 as SGHNT and CDR2 as YYREEE (reference sequence). The CDR3 runs 15 residues.

This clone has a single count. This sequence joins TRBV13 and TRBJ2-5, with D possibly matching TRBD2 (5 bases). The length of the CDR3 is 17 residues. Germline V gene data show CDR1 as PRHDT and CDR2 as FYEKMQ (reference sequence). The ends were cut back, 4 bases at V and 2 bases at J, with 20 bases in the middle. Written as DNA, the CDR3 is TGTGCCAGCAGCTATGGGTCACGGACGGGGAGACAAGAGACCCAGTACTTC. Protein sequence: CASSYGSRTGRQETQYF. Full variable domain (remainder filled in from reference TRBV13 and TRBJ2-5): AAGVIQSPRHLIKEKRETATLKCYPIPRHDTVYWYQQGPGQDPQFLISFYEKMQSDKGSIPDRFSAQQFSDYHSELNMSSLELGDSALYFCASSYGSRTGRQETQYFGPGTRLLVL.

The genes are TRBV12-3 or TRBV12-4 and TRBJ2-7; D not resolved. The CDR3 contains 11 residues. The V gene lost 3 bases and the J gene lost 5 bases, with 5 bases spanning the gap. The CDR3 is CASSFLDEQYF. The CDR3 nucleotides are TGTGCCAGCAGTTTTCTAGACGAGCAGTACTTC.

This clone is a singleton in its sample. The chain uses TRBV13 and TRBJ2-1; a possible D gene is TRBD1 (5 bases). The V and J ends lost 2 bases and 3 bases respectively, with 14 bases between them. The CDR3 has 16 amino acids. The germline V gene has CDR1 PRHDT and CDR2 FYEKMQ (reference sequence). CDR3 nucleotide sequence: TGTGCCAGCAGCTTAAGGAGCCAGGGCGGCTACAATGAGCAGTTCTTC. Amino acid sequence: CASSLRSQGGYNEQFF.

The V gene is TRBV11-3, the J gene TRBJ2-2; 8 nucleotides agree with TRBD1. The CDR3 contains 17 residues. V lost 0 bases to trimming and J lost 0 bases; unmatched junction nucleotides: 3. Per germline, CDR1 SGHNT and CDR2 YENEEA. The CDR3 region is CASSLDRTGSNTGELFF. CDR3 sequence (DNA): TGTGCCAGCAGCTTAGATCGGACAGGGTCGAACACCGGGGAGCTGTTTTTT.

This clone appeared a few times. The V call is TRBV19, the J call TRBJ2-2; D may be TRBD2 (5 bases). CDR3 length: 15 amino acids. V was shortened by 5 bases and J by 3 bases, with 13 bases between the two germline ends. The V gene's germline CDR1 is LNHDA and CDR2 SQIVND (reference sequence). This chain's CDR3 is CASSAPGSDTGELFF. The CDR3 coding sequence is TGTGCCAGTAGTGCTCCGGGGTCAGACACCGGGGAGCTGTTTTTT.

J is TRBJ2-1 and V is TRBV19; 8 bases agree with TRBD1. From germline, CDR1 is LNHDA and CDR2 SQIVND (reference sequence). The CDR3 length is 11 residues. CDR3 bases: TGTGGGACAGGGAGTTTCAATGAGCAGTTCTTC. It encodes CGTGSFNEQFF.

The gene calls are TRBV19 and TRBJ1-5; 9 bases align to TRBD1. The CDR3 runs 15 residues. CDR1 LNHDA and CDR2 SQIVND come from the germline V gene (reference sequence). V lost 4 bases to trimming and J lost 1 base; unmatched junction nucleotides: 2. CDR3 residues: CASSRDRVSNQPQHF. The CDR3 region has the DNA TGTGCCAGTAGTAGGGACAGGGTGAGCAATCAGCCCCAGCATTTT.

The genes are TRBV7-8 and TRBJ1-4; no definite D call. This CDR3 comprises 16 residues. Germline V lookup: CDR1 SGHVS, CDR2 FQNEAQ. With 5 bases removed from V and 7 bases from J, the gap between germline ends came to 20 bases. The CDR3 is CASSPVIAGNAEKLFF. The CDR3 DNA reads as TGTGCCAGCAGCCCCGTTATCGCCGGGAACGCTGAAAAACTGTTTTTT.